This TCR beta chain is drawn from a study of shared clonotypes between healthy human individuals. Notes on the study in general: A few donors shared 5% to 5.5% of their naive CD4 clonotypes.

Turning to this clone: The antigen is unknown.

Caucasian adults residing in Nashville, Tennessee made up all the donors. Germline CDR1 MNHNY, CDR2 SVGAGI (reference sequence). V lost 7 bases to trimming and J lost 15 bases, with 25 bases between them. This CDR3 is built from 14 residues. Sequencing used immunoSEQ multiplex PCR; TCRdb keeps in-frame clones, though not all of them. Of approximately 1.5 million clones in the sample, roughly 98.5% were seen once. The TCR comes from a man younger than 40 in good health. Specimen: naive CD4+ T cells sorted from blood. Specified subset: CD45RA+ positively selected. The chain uses TRBV6-6 and TRBJ2-1; TRBD2 is a possible D gene (5 bases). The CDR3 here is CASTHSGLVLIPFF. In DNA, the CDR3 is TGTGCCAGCACCCATTCCGGACTGGTTTTAATCCCGTTCTTC.